This entry lists 13 T cell receptor beta chains sequenced from one sample in a study of PD-L1 blockade in urothelial cancer (dated by TCRdb to 2016 to 2017). Libraries were constructed by the immunoSEQ multiplex PCR assay. In TCRdb, the immuneACCESS table is reduced to in-frame sequences with V and J assigned. These tables do not hold every clone; where another copy was compared, an unresolved V gene accounts for under half, and the others remain unexplained. The sample table shows 49,000 or so clones, and about four fifths are seen once. In total, the top ten clones hold 10% of the sample. The time point label of this sample denotes: pretreatment peripheral blood. The sequencing here drew on PBMCs, taken around atezolizumab (anti-PD-L1) treatment. The source is an older man with urothelial cancer.

CDR3 sequence reads: CASSLEPAAYEQYF. The CDR3 nucleotides read TGTGCCAGCAGCTTAGAACCCGCGGCCTACGAGCAGTACTTC. This rearrangement joins TRBV11-2 to TRBJ2-7; D gene unclear. Trimming removed 0 bases from V and 2 bases from J, with 8 bases in between. Germline-derived CDR1 and CDR2 are SGHAT and FQNNGV. The CDR3 is 14 residues long. Full variable domain (outside the CDR3, taken from reference TRBV11-2 and TRBJ2-7): EAGVAQSPRYKIIEKRQSVAFWCNPISGHATLYWYQQILGQGPKLLIQFQNNGVVDDSQLPKDRFSAERLKGVDSTLKIQPAKLEDSAVYLCASSLEPAAYEQYFGPGTRLTVT.

This clone has a single count. The genes are TRBV19 and TRBJ2-7; perhaps TRBD1 as D (6 bases). This CDR3 contains 12 residues. The germline V gene has CDR1 LNHDA and CDR2 SQIVND (reference sequence). The ends were cut back, 6 bases at V and 3 bases at J, with 9 bases in the middle. CDR3 region: CASSTQGYEQYF. Here the CDR3 DNA reads TGTGCCAGTAGCACACAGGGCTACGAGCAGTACTTC.

The chain recombines TRBV5-5 with TRBJ2-3; the D is unclear. Germline V gene lookup returns CDR1 SGHKS and CDR2 YYEKEE (reference sequence). The CDR3 has 12 amino acids. V lost 4 bases and J 2 bases, leaving 5 bases between the germline ends. The CDR3 DNA sequence: TGTGCCAGCAGCCCCTACACAGATACGCAGTATTTT. Protein: CASSPYTDTQYF.

This clone was observed a single time. The gene calls are TRBV5-3 and TRBJ1-2, with 7 bases aligning to TRBD1. TRBV5-3 is sorted into the ORF group, with uncertain function. Germline trimming cut 5 bases from V and 5 bases from J; bases unmatched to any gene: 24. The CDR3 consists of 19 residues. In nucleotides, the CDR3 is TGTGCCAGAAGTTATGGTCCCCGGGACAGAAGTTATCCGACGTATGGCTACACCTTC. It encodes CARSYGPRDRSYPTYGYTF.

The chain employs TRBV6-1 and TRBJ2-7; 12 bases fit TRBD2. The CDR3 is 17 residues long. CDR1 is MNHNS, CDR2 SASEGT, per germline. V lost 1 base, J lost 5 bases, and 9 bases stayed unmatched. The CDR3 sequence: CASSEGGLAGSPNEQYF. DNA of the CDR3: TGTGCCAGCAGTGAAGGCGGACTAGCGGGGTCCCCCAACGAGCAGTACTTC.

J is TRBJ1-1 and V is TRBV18, with TRBD1 matching 10 bases. This CDR3 spans 15 amino acids. Germline CDR1 is KGHSH and CDR2 is LQKENI. Trimming removed 3 bases from V and 1 base from J; junction bases left unmatched: 2. In nucleotides, the CDR3 is TGTGCCAGCTCACCTAGGACAGGGGGGAACACTGAAGCTTTCTTT. Translated: CASSPRTGGNTEAFF.

Only a few counts were recorded for this clone. The CDR3 sequence: CASTGGVVGTEAFF. CDR3 sequence (DNA): TGTGCCAGCACCGGCGGCGTGGTTGGCACTGAAGCTTTCTTT. The chain recombines TRBV2 with TRBJ1-1; D unclear. CDR1 and CDR2 (germline): SNHLY, FYNNEI. Trimming shortened V by 7 bases and J by 4 bases, and 16 bases separated the two germline ends. The CDR3 consists of 14 residues. The variable domain in full, completed from reference TRBV2 and TRBJ1-1, reads EPEVTQTPSHQVTQMGQEVILRCVPISNHLYFYWYRQILGQKVEFLVSFYNNEISEKSEIFDDQFSVERPDGSNFTLKIRSTKLEDSAMYFCASTGGVVGTEAFFGQGTRLTVV.

The chain has TRBV2 and TRBJ2-7; 9 bases map to TRBD2. V was pared by 3 bases and J by 2 bases, with 5 bases of the junction left unmatched. Germline loops: CDR1 SNHLY, CDR2 FYNNEI. The CDR3 is made up of 15 amino acids. The CDR3 is CASSDRSGRTYEQYF. The CDR3 nucleotides are TGTGCCAGCAGTGATCGTAGCGGGAGAACCTACGAGCAGTACTTC.

The chain uses TRBV7-9 and TRBJ2-3; the D gene is possibly TRBD2 (6 bases). The V end was cut by 6 bases, the J end by 0 bases, with 19 bases between. Germline assignment: CDR1 SEHNR and CDR2 FQNEAQ (reference sequence). There are 17 residues in the CDR3. The CDR3 DNA is TGTGCCAGCAGTCCCCCACGGGGCGGGGCCAGCACAGATACGCAGTATTTT. Translating it yields CASSPPRGGASTDTQYF.

This sequence joins TRBV7-9 and TRBJ2-3, with D perhaps matching TRBD1 (5 bases). Germline V CDR1 and CDR2: SEHNR, FQNEAQ (reference sequence). Trimming pared 3 bases from V and 2 bases from J, leaving 15 bases between. This CDR3 contains 16 residues. The CDR3 region has the DNA TGTGCCAGCAGCTTGGCCCAGACAGCTCTCACAGATACGCAGTATTTT. Protein: CASSLAQTALTDTQYF. Complete variable domain (other parts from reference TRBV7-9 and TRBJ2-3): DTGVSQNPRHKITKRGQNVTFRCDPISEHNRLYWYRQTLGQGPEFLTYFQNEAQLEKSRLLSDRFSAERPKGSFSTLEIQRTEQGDSAMYLCASSLAQTALTDTQYFGPGTRLTVL.

V gene TRBV5-4 combines with J gene TRBJ2-5; 8 nucleotides agree with TRBD1. After removal of 2 bases from V and 1 base from J, the junction contained 4 bases not matched to a gene. Germline loops: CDR1 SGHNT, CDR2 YYREEE (reference sequence). The CDR3 is 15 amino acids. The CDR3 DNA follows: TGTGCCAGCAGCTTAAGGACAGGGAGCCAAGAGACCCAGTACTTC. This encodes CASSLRTGSQETQYF.

The rearrangement uses TRBV25-1 and TRBJ2-2; possibly TRBD1 for D (6 bases). The V gene lost 0 bases and the J gene lost 6 bases, with 11 bases spanning the gap. From germline, CDR1 is MGHDK and CDR2 SYGVNS. The CDR3 extends over 15 amino acids. In DNA, the CDR3 is TGTGCCAGCAGTGAATACGGGAAGGGGGCCGGGGAGCTGTTTTTT. Protein: CASSEYGKGAGELFF.

The rearrangement joins TRBV5-1 to TRBJ2-5, with TRBD2 as a possible D gene (7 bases). The CDR3 runs 15 residues. Trimming pared 7 bases from V and 4 bases from J, leaving 20 bases between. The germline gives CDR1 SGHRS, CDR2 YFSETQ. The CDR3 region is CASAWGGQAGETQYF. CDR3 nucleotides: TGCGCCAGCGCCTGGGGGGGGCAGGCGGGAGAGACCCAGTACTTC.